Listed here are 28 T cell receptor beta chains from one sample, sequenced in a study of T cells in Graves' hyperthyroidism and ophthalmopathy. Amplification yielded TCR beta CDR3 regions, with RNA transcripts as the source. HTBI primers were employed in a first-round RT-PCR of the TCR CDR3. TCRdb re-analysed the multiplex PCR reads in MiXCR, keeping a single row per CDR3 protein. The table lists hundreds of thousands of distinct CDR3 sequences, around 20% of them singletons. The specimen sequenced was blood. These receptors came from a middle-aged man with Graves' ophthalmopathy.

This clonotype was seen many times. The chain employs TRBV6-1 and TRBJ1-3; no firm D call. The germline V gene has CDR1 MNHNS and CDR2 SASEGT. Trimming stripped 7 bases from V and 0 bases from J, with 10 bases between. This CDR3 is 14 amino acids long. The DNA for the CDR3 is TGTGCCAGCAAGACTAGAAGCTCTGGAAACACCATATATTTT. This translates into CASKTRSSGNTIYF.

The genes are TRBV10-3 and TRBJ2-1; 9 nucleotides agree with TRBD2. V lost 3 bases, J lost 3 bases, and 6 bases stayed unmatched. The CDR3 is 16 amino acids. From germline, CDR1 is ENHRY and CDR2 SYGVKD. The CDR3 region has the DNA TGTGCCATCAGTGATACGAGCGGGAGGTTCTACAATGAGCAGTTCTTC. As protein: CAISDTSGRFYNEQFF.

The chain has TRBV9 and TRBJ2-6; 12 bases line up with TRBD2. Germline V lookup: CDR1 SGDLS, CDR2 YYNGEE. This CDR3 is 19 amino acids long. J was trimmed by 2 bases and V by 4 bases; bases with no gene match: 10. The CDR3 reads CASSKTPGLAGPGANVLTF. CDR3 in DNA: TGTGCCAGCAGCAAAACGCCGGGACTAGCGGGTCCTGGGGCCAACGTCCTGACTTTC. Based on the CDR3 plus reference TRBV9 and TRBJ2-6, the full variable domain is DSGVTQTPKHLITATGQRVTLRCSPRSGDLSVYWYQQSLDQGLQFLIQYYNGEERAKGNILERFSAQQFPDLHSELNLSSLELGDSALYFCASSKTPGLAGPGANVLTFGAGSRLTVL.

This sequence joins TRBV6-1 and TRBJ2-5; D is perhaps TRBD1 (6 bases). Germline values: CDR1 MNHNS, CDR2 SASEGT. This CDR3 contains 15 residues. Trimming left V 3 bases short and J 3 bases short, with 14 bases between. The CDR3 spells CASSEGAGGEETQYF. Written as DNA, the CDR3 is TGTGCCAGCAGTGAGGGGGCAGGTGGGGAAGAGACCCAGTACTTC.

This rearrangement joins TRBV3-1 to TRBJ2-7; D is unclear. CDR1 LGHDT and CDR2 YNNKEL come from the germline V gene (reference sequence). V was shortened by 4 bases and J by 0 bases, with 10 bases between the two germline ends. The CDR3 is made up of 14 amino acids. The CDR3 spells CASSLDLNSYEQYF. For the CDR3, the DNA is TGTGCCAGCAGCCTTGACCTAAACTCCTACGAGCAGTACTTC.

Concerning this clonotype itself: A much larger clone sits a single nucleotide away, making a read error possible. The chain couples TRBV7-9 to TRBJ1-5; D gene ambiguous. Germline lookup yields CDR1 SEHNR and CDR2 FQNEAQ (reference sequence). The CDR3 sequence is 13 residues long. The CDR3 spells CASTENSNQPQQF. Here the CDR3 DNA reads TGTGCCAGCACAGAGAATAGCAATCAGCCCCAGCAGTTT.

The sample holds a few counts of this clonotype. The rearrangement uses TRBV5-5 and TRBJ2-7; D is ambiguous. The CDR3 contains 14 residues. Trimming shortened V by 0 bases and J by 0 bases, and 7 bases separated the two germline ends. Per germline, CDR1 SGHKS and CDR2 YYEKEE (reference sequence). DNA for the CDR3: TGTGCCAGCAGCTTGGGCAGGTTCTCCTACGAGCAGTACTTC. Encoded protein: CASSLGRFSYEQYF.

This clonotype was found many times. The chain recombines TRBV12-3 or TRBV12-4 with TRBJ2-2; 15 nucleotides agree with TRBD2. The CDR3 contains 16 residues. The V gene end was trimmed by 3 bases and the J gene end by 6 bases; junction bases not matched to a gene: 2. CDR3 DNA: TGTGCCAGCAGTTTCGGGACTAGCGGGAGGCCCGGGGAGCTGTTTTTT. This gives the protein CASSFGTSGRPGELFF.

This clonotype came up many times. The rearrangement links TRBV20-1 to TRBJ1-2; tentative D call: TRBD1 (6 bases). Trimming took 1 base from V and 8 from J, leaving 20 bases between them. Germline CDR1 and CDR2: DFQATT and SNEGSKA (reference sequence). This CDR3 contains 15 residues. The CDR3 DNA is TGCAGTGCTAGAGCTGGGGGCGGGTTACAAGGAGGCTACACCTTC. It yields the protein CSARAGGGLQGGYTF.

This clonotype was recorded at least ten times. J is TRBJ2-1 and V is TRBV28; 15 bases match TRBD2. Germline trimming cut 4 bases from V and 0 bases from J; bases unmatched to any gene: 7. This CDR3 is built from 19 residues. From germline, CDR1 is MDHEN and CDR2 SYDVKM. The CDR3 here is CASSSRTSGRVGSYNEQFF. The CDR3 DNA follows: TGTGCCAGCAGTTCGCGGACTAGCGGGAGGGTGGGCTCCTACAATGAGCAGTTCTTC.

The chain has TRBV29-1 and TRBJ1-1, with TRBD1 matching over 8 bases. CDR3 length: 13 amino acids. After removal of 6 bases from V and 0 bases from J, the junction contained 3 bases not matched to a gene. The germline V gene encodes CDR1 SQVTM and CDR2 ANQGSEA. DNA for the CDR3: TGCAGCGTATGGACAGGGTTGAACACTGAAGCTTTCTTT. This codes for CSVWTGLNTEAFF.

This clonotype was seen many times. The V and J genes are TRBV28 and TRBJ2-4; 9 bases line up with TRBD2. Germline V gene lookup returns CDR1 MDHEN and CDR2 SYDVKM. The CDR3 runs 14 residues. The J segment lost 9 bases and the V segment lost 6 bases, leaving 9 bases of the junction unmatched. The CDR3 loop is CASRTLAGRVIQYF. The CDR3 DNA follows: TGTGCCAGCAGGACCCTAGCGGGGAGGGTCATTCAGTACTTC.

This clonotype was found many times. The J gene is TRBJ2-7, the V gene TRBV6-1, with 7 bases identical to TRBD2. Germline V gene data show CDR1 as MNHNS and CDR2 as SASEGT. J gave up 2 bases and V 6 bases, and 10 bases lay outside the gene matches. There are 15 residues in the CDR3. CDR3 sequence (DNA): TGTGCCAGCAGCCCCGACGAGGGGAGGGCCTACGAGCAGTACTTC. Protein: CASSPDEGRAYEQYF.

In its sample, this clonotype was seen a few times. The CDR3 loop is CSAPFRAKNIQYF. CDR3 DNA sequence: TGCAGTGCCCCCTTTAGAGCCAAAAACATTCAGTACTTC. The V and J genes are TRBV20-1 and TRBJ2-4; D not certain. Germline V gives CDR1 DFQATT, CDR2 SNEGSKA (reference sequence). The V and J ends lost 6 bases and 0 bases respectively, with 9 bases between them. CDR3 size: 13 residues.

This clonotype appeared many times. V and J are TRBV29-1 and TRBJ1-2, with a possible D match to TRBD1 (6 bases). The CDR3 runs to 13 residues. CDR1 SQVTM and CDR2 ANQGSEA come from the germline V gene. Trimming stripped 4 bases from V and 6 bases from J, with 15 bases between. As DNA, the CDR3 is TGCAGCGTTGTTACAGGGAGGATGGATGGCTACACCTTC. Its protein is CSVVTGRMDGYTF. Full variable domain (remainder filled in from reference TRBV29-1 and TRBJ1-2): SAVISQKPSRDICQRGTSLTIQCQVDSQVTMMFWYRQQPGQSLTLIATANQGSEATYESGFVIDKFPISRPNLTFSTLTVSNMSPEDSSIYLCSVVTGRMDGYTFGSGTRLTVV.

Only a few counts were recorded for this clonotype. A much larger clone differs from this one at a single base, so this may be a read error. This chain links TRBV11-1 with TRBJ1-1; D perhaps matches TRBD1 (5 bases). There are 12 residues in the CDR3. Germline CDR1 is SGHAT and CDR2 is FQDESV (reference sequence). The V gene lost 10 bases and the J gene lost 5 bases, with 14 bases spanning the gap. DNA for the CDR3: TGTGCCACCAAGAAGGCAGGGACTGAAGCTTTCTTT. It specifies CATKKAGTEAFF.

This clonotype was seen more than once but under ten times. The chain is built from TRBV10-1 and TRBJ2-1, with 9 bases matching TRBD2. Germline trimming cut 6 bases from V and 7 bases from J; bases unmatched to any gene: 10. The CDR3 is 15 amino acids. Per germline, CDR1 WNHNN and CDR2 SYGVQD (reference sequence). DNA for the CDR3: TGCGCCAGCAGCCATAGCGGGAGCCTGGGAAATGAGCAGTTCTTC. The encoded protein is CASSHSGSLGNEQFF.

This clonotype occurred a few times. The V and J genes are TRBV28 and TRBJ2-3; 10 bases match TRBD1. V trimming: 6 bases; J trimming: 2 bases; junction bases outside the gene matches: 5. Germline V gene sequence: CDR1 MDHEN, CDR2 SYDVKM. This CDR3 is built from 15 residues. CDR3 DNA sequence: TGTGCCAGCAGCCGGGGACAGGGGCCCACAGATACGCAGTATTTT. Protein product: CASSRGQGPTDTQYF.

In its sample, this clonotype was seen a few times. The chain links TRBV6-1 to TRBJ2-1, with TRBD2 identical over 10 bases. Germline trimming cut 5 bases from V and 7 bases from J; bases unmatched to any gene: 8. Germline V gene data show CDR1 as MNHNS and CDR2 as SASEGT. The CDR3 has 15 amino acids. This CDR3 reads CASSSPSGSSNEQFF. The CDR3, as DNA: TGTGCCAGCAGTTCCCCTAGCGGGAGTAGTAATGAGCAGTTCTTC.

As regards this clonotype: At one end, the junction sequence differs from germline, possibly due to a read error. The rearrangement joins TRBV7-9 to TRBJ1-4; TRBD1 agrees at 8 bases. The germline V gene has CDR1 SEHNR and CDR2 FQNEAQ (reference sequence). The CDR3 has 16 residues. In DNA form, the CDR3 reads TGTGCCAGCAGTTCACAAACGACAGGGGAAAATGAAAAACTGGTTTTT. As protein: CASSSQTTGENEKLVF.

CDR3 sequence (DNA): TGCGCCAGCAGCCAAGATGGGACTGCTCGGCAGTACTTC. Protein product: CASSQDGTARQYF. The gene calls are TRBV4-1 and TRBJ2-7; D may be TRBD2 (6 bases). V lost 0 bases, J lost 9 bases, and 12 bases lay in between. The CDR3 runs 13 residues. The germline V gene has CDR1 MGHRA and CDR2 YSYEKL.

The chain links TRBV7-6 to TRBJ1-1, with D uncertain. The length of the CDR3 is 16 residues. Germline V gene sequence: CDR1 SGHVS, CDR2 FNYEAQ. Deletions cut 4 bases from V and 2 bases from J, with 17 bases between. The CDR3 DNA is TGTGCCAGCAGCTCAGCTTGGCAAGGCCTAAACACTGAAGCTTTCTTT. Translated: CASSSAWQGLNTEAFF.

The chain couples TRBV18 to TRBJ1-1; D possibly corresponds to TRBD1 (6 bases). This CDR3 region has 14 residues. Per the germline V gene, CDR1 is KGHSH and CDR2 is LQKENI. Trimming left V 5 bases short and J 1 base short, with 11 bases between. CDR3 DNA sequence: TGTGCCAGCTCAACCGGGACAAGGAACACTGAAGCTTTCTTT. Translation gives CASSTGTRNTEAFF.

This clonotype was seen repeatedly, ten times or more. The chain couples TRBV5-1 to TRBJ1-2; the D is unclear. There are 14 residues in the CDR3. The germline V and J ends were trimmed by 1 base and 2 bases, with 9 bases remaining between them. Germline values: CDR1 SGHRS, CDR2 YFSETQ. The CDR3 reads CASSLSSDNYGYTF. CDR3 DNA sequence: TGCGCCAGCAGCTTGTCGTCGGACAACTATGGCTACACCTTC.

This clonotype occurred a few times. This chain links TRBV5-1 with TRBJ2-4; perhaps D is TRBD1 or TRBD2 (5 bases each). CDR1 is SGHRS, CDR2 YFSETQ, per germline. V gave up 4 bases and J gave up 1 base, with 21 bases separating them. This CDR3 contains 18 residues. The CDR3 loop reads CASSPTPWDGRAKNIQYF. CDR3 in DNA: TGCGCCAGCAGCCCCACCCCCTGGGACGGTCGGGCCAAAAACATTCAGTACTTC.

This clonotype was observed a handful of times. In nucleotides, the CDR3 is TGTGCCAGCAGCCCGACTAGCGGGAATACGGAGGAGCAGTTCTTC. This gives the protein CASSPTSGNTEEQFF. J is TRBJ2-1 and V is TRBV5-6; 11 positions match TRBD2. The ends lost 4 bases at V and 10 bases at J; junction bases unmatched: 10. Per the germline V gene, CDR1 is SGHDT and CDR2 is YYEEEE. CDR3 length: 15 amino acids.

This clonotype was seen only a few times. The gene calls are TRBV4-1 and TRBJ2-2; D is undetermined. Trimming shortened V by 0 bases and J by 1 base, and 6 bases separated the two germline ends. This CDR3 comprises 15 residues. CDR1 MGHRA and CDR2 YSYEKL come from the germline V gene. For the CDR3, the DNA is TGCGCCAGCAGCCAAGAGTCCTTGAACACCGGGGAGCTGTTTTTT. Protein: CASSQESLNTGELFF.

This clonotype was seen repeatedly, ten times or more. The CDR3 region is CASSLFEHGEAFF. Written as DNA, the CDR3 is TGTGCCAGCAGCTTATTCGAACACGGTGAAGCTTTCTTT. The chain carries TRBV7-3 and TRBJ1-1; no reliable D call. Germline CDR1 and CDR2: SGHTA and FQGTGA. CDR3 length: 13 residues. V was shortened by 2 bases and J by 7 bases, with 11 bases between the two germline ends.